The 21 T cell receptor beta chains presented below share a single source sample, sequenced in a study of human T cells and chemical hapten exposure. As for time point: patch test 3, about 24 weeks after DPC sensitization. Described treatment: therapeutic diphenylcyclopropenone sensitization with weekly scalp DPC. MiXCR, run by TCRdb on the RACE reads, gives a single entry per CDR3 protein. The table records about 90,000 distinct CDR3 sequences, roughly a tenth of them present only once. The sample here was whole blood, taken in connection with sensitization to the hapten diphenylcyclopropenone (DPC). The receptors were sampled from a woman aged 25 to 45 with alopecia areata. Some clones in this sample may be carry-over from other donors' samples.

This clonotype has ten or more counts. V is TRBV27 and J is TRBJ2-3; 11 bases are a match to TRBD2. V shed 2 bases and J 4 bases; nucleotides not matched to a gene: 2. Germline V gene lookup returns CDR1 MNHEY and CDR2 SMNVEV (reference sequence). The CDR3 is 15 amino acids. The CDR3 loop is CASSLGTSGADTQYF. Here the CDR3 DNA reads TGTGCCAGCAGTTTAGGGACTAGCGGCGCAGATACGCAGTATTTT.

This clonotype was seen only a few times. The V call is TRBV28, the J call TRBJ2-3; TRBD1 matches 7 bases. Germline lookup yields CDR1 MDHEN and CDR2 SYDVKM. This CDR3 has 12 residues. The J segment lost 9 bases and the V segment lost 5 bases, leaving 5 bases of the junction unmatched. The CDR3 protein is CASSLRQGTQYF. The CDR3 DNA reads TGTGCCAGCAGTCTAAGACAGGGAACGCAGTATTTT.

Concerning this clonotype: A read error may produce the germline difference seen at one junction end. The rearrangement uses TRBV11-2 and TRBJ2-5; TRBD2 might be the D (6 bases). CDR1 and CDR2 from the germline V gene are SGHAT and FQNNGV. The CDR3 loop spans 12 amino acids. This chain's CDR3 is CTSSSSAETQYF. In nucleotides, the CDR3 is TGTACCAGCAGCTCTAGCGCAGAGACCCAGTACTTC.

The V call is TRBV11-3, the J call TRBJ2-1, with D uncertain. The V end was cut by 0 bases, the J end by 2 bases, with 8 bases between. The CDR3 runs 15 residues. Germline V CDR1 and CDR2: SGHNT, YENEEA. The CDR3 sequence is CASSLDLGTYNEQFF. Written as DNA, the CDR3 is TGTGCCAGCAGCTTAGACCTGGGAACCTACAATGAGCAGTTCTTC.

This clonotype was seen at least ten times. The chain recombines TRBV29-1 with TRBJ2-7, with TRBD1 identical over 9 bases. The CDR3 covers 14 residues. In germline, CDR1 is SQVTM, CDR2 ANQGSEA. Trimming took 5 bases from V and 6 from J; bases not matched to a gene: 11. CDR3 protein: CSVTIGTGQSEQYF. DNA for the CDR3: TGCAGCGTTACGATCGGGACAGGGCAGAGCGAGCAGTACTTC.

This clonotype was seen ten or more times. The chain joins TRBV18 to TRBJ1-2, with 7 bases fitting TRBD1. The J segment lost 5 bases and the V segment lost 5 bases, leaving 5 bases of the junction unmatched. CDR1 is KGHSH, CDR2 LQKENI, per germline. The CDR3 has 13 amino acids. CDR3 in DNA: TGTGCCAGCTCAAGGGGACAGCGTTATGGCTACACCTTC. Translating gives CASSRGQRYGYTF.

The chain joins TRBV28 to TRBJ1-2; D is unresolved. Germline loops: CDR1 MDHEN, CDR2 SYDVKM. The V end was cut by 6 bases, the J end by 3 bases, with 2 bases between. CDR3 length equals 10 residues. Written as DNA, the CDR3 is TGTGCCAGCAGAGACTATGGCTACACCTTC. Protein sequence: CASRDYGYTF.

This clonotype was seen a few times. This CDR3 reads CASSHYPPRDNLYNEQFF. The CDR3 DNA reads as TGCGCCAGCAGTCATTACCCTCCCCGGGACAACCTATACAATGAGCAGTTCTTC. The chain couples TRBV23-1 to TRBJ2-1; D possibly corresponds to TRBD1 (6 bases). TRBV23-1 carries the ORF label, with uncertain function. The V end was cut by 3 bases, the J end by 4 bases, with 22 bases between. The CDR3 totals 18 residues.

This clonotype has a handful of counts. In DNA, the CDR3 is TGCAGTGCGAAACGGGCTGGGGGGACGGGGAGCTACAATGAGCAGTTCTTC. It codes for CSAKRAGGTGSYNEQFF. The chain employs TRBV20-1 and TRBJ2-1, with D maybe TRBD2 (6 bases). The CDR3 extends over 17 amino acids. Germline loops: CDR1 DFQATT, CDR2 SNEGSKA (reference sequence). Trimming took off 6 bases at V and 3 bases at J, with 24 bases between the two ends.

This clonotype turned up a few times. V is TRBV20-1 and J is TRBJ2-7; 7 nucleotides line up with TRBD2. Germline CDR1 is DFQATT and CDR2 is SNEGSKA (reference sequence). The CDR3 is 15 residues long. With V trimmed by 4 bases and J by 2 bases, 11 bases remained unmatched. The CDR3 DNA reads TGCAGTGCTATCAAATTGGGAGGGCGACCCTACGAGCAGTACTTC. This codes for CSAIKLGGRPYEQYF.

This clonotype was found a few times. The chain combines TRBV12-3 or TRBV12-4 with TRBJ2-2; 14 bases fit TRBD2. The CDR3 runs to 16 residues. With 7 bases clipped from V and 5 bases from J, the junction kept 6 bases outside the gene matches. CDR3 nucleotides: TGTGCCAGCACCCGACTAGCGGGAGGGCGGACCGGGGAGCTGTTTTTT. Its translation: CASTRLAGGRTGELFF.

The rearrangement joins TRBV5-4 to TRBJ2-5; 8 nucleotides line up with TRBD2. The CDR3 covers 15 residues. V lost 1 base and J lost 2; bases outside the gene matches: 4. CDR1 is SGHNT, CDR2 YYREEE, per germline (reference sequence). CDR3 sequence (DNA): TGTGCCAGCAGCTTGCCTAGCGGGCGGCAAGAGACCCAGTACTTC. It encodes CASSLPSGRQETQYF.

This clonotype was recorded at least ten times. The chain employs TRBV5-1 and TRBJ1-5, with D tentatively TRBD1 (6 bases). With 2 bases removed from V and 7 bases from J, the gap between germline ends came to 16 bases. Germline loops: CDR1 SGHRS, CDR2 YFSETQ. The CDR3 contains 15 residues. CDR3 amino acids: CASSLGGSGNQPQHF. CDR3 bases: TGCGCCAGCAGCTTAGGGGGTTCAGGGAACCAGCCCCAGCATTTT.

There are many counts of this clonotype. V and J are TRBV20-1 and TRBJ2-7, with 9 bases aligning to TRBD1. With 5 bases clipped from V and 3 bases from J, the junction kept 11 bases outside the gene matches. Germline V gene sequence: CDR1 DFQATT, CDR2 SNEGSKA (reference sequence). This CDR3 contains 15 residues. The CDR3, as DNA: TGCAGTGCTTACGAAAGGACAGGGGTTCTCTACGAGCAGTACGTC. It codes for CSAYERTGVLYEQYV.

This chain uses TRBV28 with TRBJ2-1; maybe TRBD1 (6 bases). CDR1 and CDR2 (germline): MDHEN, SYDVKM. This CDR3 contains 14 residues. Trimming pared 1 base from V and 3 bases from J, leaving 7 bases between. CDR3 loop: CASSLSGVYNEQFF. CDR3 nucleotides: TGTGCCAGCAGTTTATCAGGGGTCTACAATGAGCAGTTCTTC.

The chain couples TRBV10-3 to TRBJ1-1; D uncertain. The V and J ends lost 3 bases and 9 bases respectively, with 8 bases between them. The germline gives CDR1 ENHRY, CDR2 SYGVKD. This CDR3 is built from 11 residues. DNA for the CDR3: TGTGCCATCAGTGAAGATGGCCAAGCTTTCTTT. This sequence encodes CAISEDGQAFF.

This clonotype was recorded a few times. J is TRBJ1-1 and V is TRBV29-1, with a weak D call TRBD1 (5 bases). The CDR3 covers 11 residues. V lost 8 bases to trimming and J lost 6 bases, with 13 bases between them. The germline V gene has CDR1 SQVTM and CDR2 ANQGSEA. CDR3 loop: CSPTQGPEAFF. DNA of the CDR3: TGCAGCCCTACCCAGGGTCCTGAAGCTTTCTTT.

The CDR3 region is CASSEHTGLQETQYF. CDR3 nucleotide sequence: TGTGCCAGCAGTGAACACACGGGACTGCAAGAGACCCAGTACTTC. The V and J genes are TRBV28 and TRBJ2-5, with D tentatively TRBD2 (6 bases). Germline V lookup: CDR1 MDHEN, CDR2 SYDVKM. The CDR3 has 15 amino acids. Trimming took 5 bases from V and 2 from J, leaving 15 bases between them.

This clonotype was counted a few times. The rearrangement uses TRBV28 and TRBJ1-3; D uncertain. CDR3 length: 12 residues. Trimming took off 6 bases at V and 8 bases at J, with 11 bases between the two ends. CDR1 and CDR2 (germline): MDHEN, SYDVKM. The CDR3 nucleotides are TGTGCCAGCAGACTCATTGAAGACACCATATATTTT. This gives the protein CASRLIEDTIYF.

V is TRBV11-2 and J is TRBJ2-7; 12 bases are shared with TRBD1. CDR1 is SGHAT, CDR2 FQNNGV, per germline. This CDR3 region has 17 residues. After removal of 4 bases from V and 2 bases from J, the junction contained 9 bases not matched to a gene. The CDR3 reads CASSSGQGAQIPYEQYF. The CDR3 coding sequence is TGTGCCAGCAGCTCGGGACAGGGGGCCCAAATTCCCTACGAGCAGTACTTC.

CDR3 loop: CASSLRTGTNEKLFF. DNA of the CDR3: TGTGCCAGCAGCCTAAGGACAGGAACTAATGAAAAACTGTTTTTT. The chain couples TRBV13 to TRBJ1-4; 7 bases are shared with TRBD1. The CDR3 is made up of 15 amino acids. Germline V lookup: CDR1 PRHDT, CDR2 FYEKMQ (reference sequence). The trim removed 5 bases at V and 1 base at J, leaving 4 bases unmatched.